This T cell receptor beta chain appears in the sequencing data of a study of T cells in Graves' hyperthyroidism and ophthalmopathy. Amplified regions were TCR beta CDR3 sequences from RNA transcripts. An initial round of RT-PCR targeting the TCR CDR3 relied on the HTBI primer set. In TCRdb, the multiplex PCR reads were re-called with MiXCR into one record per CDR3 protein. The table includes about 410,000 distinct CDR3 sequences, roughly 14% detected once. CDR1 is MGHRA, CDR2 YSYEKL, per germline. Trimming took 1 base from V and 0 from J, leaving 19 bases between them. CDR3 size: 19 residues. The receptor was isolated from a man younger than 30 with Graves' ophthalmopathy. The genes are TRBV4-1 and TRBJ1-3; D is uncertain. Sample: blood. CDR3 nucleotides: TGCGCCAGCAGCCAAGGGATGCGTTTCAGACGGTACTCTGGAAACACCATATATTTT. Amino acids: CASSQGMRFRRYSGNTIYF.